A single sample is the source of the 11 T cell receptor beta chains below, sequenced in a study of T cell responses to AZD1222 COVID-19 vaccine. Sequenced by immunoSEQ multiplex PCR; TCRdb stores in-frame clones only, minus some. The table records roughly 200,000 clones, just under 95% of them present only once. This specimen was peripheral blood, taken 28 days after the second dose of the MenACWY control vaccine. All receptors derive from an adult who received the MenACWY meningococcal vaccine as a control.

This chain links TRBV3-1 (or the pseudogene TRBV3-2) with TRBJ1-3, with 8 bases matching TRBD1. Germline loops: CDR1 LGHDT, CDR2 YNNKEL (reference sequence). This CDR3 contains 17 residues. The V segment lost 3 bases and the J segment 2 bases; nucleotides outside the gene matches: 9. The CDR3 protein is CASSQAPGGWTGNTIYF. The CDR3 bases are TGTGCCAGCAGCCAGGCCCCAGGGGGCTGGACTGGAAACACCATATATTTT.

V is TRBV24-1 and J is TRBJ1-1; D remains unclear. The CDR3 is made up of 13 amino acids. The germline V and J ends were trimmed by 3 bases and 8 bases, with 12 bases remaining between them. Per germline, CDR1 KGHDR and CDR2 SFDVKD. CDR3 coding DNA: TGTGCCACCAGTGATGGCAGCTCTGCGGAAGCTTTCTTT. This translates into CATSDGSSAEAFF.

The chain carries TRBV4-2 and TRBJ2-5, with 9 bases aligning to TRBD2. V gave up 2 bases and J gave up 5 bases; unmatched junction bases: 12. The CDR3 loop spans 17 amino acids. Germline V gives CDR1 LGHNA, CDR2 YNFKEQ. This chain's CDR3 is CASSQITGTSIRETQYF. DNA for the CDR3: TGTGCCAGCAGCCAAATAACCGGGACTAGCATCCGGGAGACCCAGTACTTC.

The count of this clone is one. The chain carries TRBV6-5 and TRBJ1-5; D gene uncertain. The CDR3 spans 13 residues. The germline gives CDR1 MNHEY, CDR2 SVGAGI. Trimming stripped 8 bases from V and 5 bases from J, with 13 bases between. The CDR3 loop is CASRLRGHQPQHF. CDR3 in DNA: TGTGCCAGCCGACTCCGAGGACATCAGCCCCAGCATTTT.

The CDR3 bases are TGTGCCAGCAGCTTAGGAGGGACAGGGAATTCACCCCTCCACTTT. Its translation: CASSLGGTGNSPLHF. The chain links TRBV7-9 to TRBJ1-6; 9 bases match TRBD1. With 1 base clipped from V and 7 bases from J, the junction kept 2 bases outside the gene matches. Germline-derived CDR1 and CDR2 are SEHNR and FQNEAQ (reference sequence). This CDR3 contains 15 residues.

This clone has only one observation. The chain recombines TRBV4-1 with TRBJ1-1, with D unresolved. This CDR3 has 13 amino acids. V was pared by 8 bases and J by 1 base, with 11 bases between. Germline V gene data show CDR1 as MGHRA and CDR2 as YSYEKL. The CDR3 DNA follows: TGCGCCAGCCGTTCGACCCCGAACACTGAAGCTTTCTTT. Translated, it gives CASRSTPNTEAFF.

The rearrangement links TRBV6-5 to TRBJ2-3; D is possibly TRBD2 (6 bases). The CDR3 is 13 residues long. Germline CDR1 MNHEY, CDR2 SVGAGI. V was shortened by 7 bases and J by 6 bases, with 14 bases between the two germline ends. CDR3 coding DNA: TGTGCCAGCACCGCATGGGGGGAGGATACGCAGTATTTT. Translation gives CASTAWGEDTQYF.

In DNA, the CDR3 is TGTGCAAGTCGCCCCCCTTGCCTCGGGCTGTATACGCAGTATTTT. Translation gives CASRPPCLGLYTQYF. J is TRBJ2-3 and V is TRBV12-2. TRBV12-2 is a recognized pseudogene. The CDR3 runs to 15 residues.

The V call is TRBV10-3, the J call TRBJ2-7; no clear D. Trimming took off 5 bases at V and 2 bases at J, with 10 bases between the two ends. Per the germline V gene, CDR1 is ENHRY and CDR2 is SYGVKD. The CDR3 has 13 amino acids. The DNA for the CDR3 is TGTGCCATCAGTCGGATCGAGGCCTACGAGCAGTACTTC. This codes for CAISRIEAYEQYF.

This chain links TRBV5-1 with TRBJ2-2; 7 bases fit TRBD1. The CDR3 has 16 amino acids. CDR1 is SGHRS, CDR2 YFSETQ, per germline. J was trimmed by 4 bases and V by 0 bases; bases with no gene match: 6. DNA of the CDR3: TGCGCCAGCAGCTTGGACCCCACAGGGGCCACCGGGGAGCTGTTTTTT. Translation: CASSLDPTGATGELFF.

V usage is TRBV18 and J usage is TRBJ1-5; D might be TRBD1 (5 bases). CDR1 and CDR2 from the germline V gene are KGHSH and LQKENI. This CDR3 region has 16 residues. Trimming pared 6 bases from V and 5 bases from J, leaving 20 bases between. CDR3 in DNA: TGTGCCAGCTCGGGGGAGACAAGGGGCAGCTATCAGCCCCAGCATTTT. The encoded protein is CASSGETRGSYQPQHF.